Presented here are 8 T cell receptor beta chains from one specimen sequenced in a study of CD8 T cells in Susac syndrome (dated by TCRdb to about 2019). Libraries were built with the immunoSEQ multiplex PCR assay. RNA was extracted using the RNeasy kit, and roughly 0.5 to 1 microgram was reverse transcribed with random hexamers. Using fastp trimming at Q25 and MiXCR clonotype assembly, TCRdb reanalyzed the public sequencing data and kept in-frame beta chains. For every CDR3 protein sequence, its rows merge into one entry that carries the most common genes and DNA. The sample profile shows 95,000 to 150,000 distinct CDR3 sequences; roughly 94% of them were found once. The top ten constitute about 0.28% of the sample. Sequenced input: CD8+ T cells from PBMCs. Source of these receptors: a human donor with Susac syndrome.

The genes are TRBV14 and TRBJ2-3; D gene ambiguous. The CDR3 contains 14 residues. Per the germline V gene, CDR1 is SGHDN and CDR2 is FVKESK. Trimming stripped 3 bases from V and 1 base from J, with 8 bases between. The CDR3 protein is CASSHDEGTDTQYF. CDR3 sequence (DNA): TGTGCCAGCAGCCATGATGAGGGCACAGATACGCAGTATTTT.

This chain links TRBV14 with TRBJ2-1; D gene unclear. The CDR3 length is 14 residues. Trimming took off 4 bases at V and 8 bases at J, with 15 bases between the two ends. Germline CDR1 SGHDN, CDR2 FVKESK. CDR3 bases: TGTGCCAGCAGCCCGCGATTCTACTTGGATGAGCAGTTCTTC. Its protein product is CASSPRFYLDEQFF. Full variable domain (outside the CDR3, taken from reference TRBV14 and TRBJ2-1): EAGVTQFPSHSVIEKGQTVTLRCDPISGHDNLYWYRRVMGKEIKFLLHFVKESKQDESGMPNNRFLAERTGGTYSTLKVQPAELEDSGVYFCASSPRFYLDEQFFGPGTRLTVL.

This chain links TRBV7-9 with TRBJ1-5; no clear D gene. Germline CDR1 SEHNR, CDR2 FQNEAQ (reference sequence). With 1 base removed from V and 3 bases from J, the gap between germline ends came to 7 bases. The CDR3 sequence is 14 residues long. The CDR3 coding sequence is TGTGCCAGCAGCTTAGAAGCCCTCAATCAGCCCCAGCATTTT. Translation gives CASSLEALNQPQHF.

The gene calls are TRBV4-1 and TRBJ2-1, with TRBD2 matching 13 bases. Germline CDR1 MGHRA, CDR2 YSYEKL. The CDR3 sequence is 17 residues long. V lost 2 bases, J lost 3 bases, and 4 bases stayed unmatched. The CDR3 sequence: CASSQTSGGAVYNEQFF. In DNA form, the CDR3 reads TGCGCCAGCAGCCAAACTAGCGGGGGGGCTGTCTACAATGAGCAGTTCTTC.

The gene calls are TRBV20-1 and TRBJ2-6, with D tentatively TRBD2 (6 bases). The germline V gene has CDR1 DFQATT and CDR2 SNEGSKA (reference sequence). CDR3 length: 16 residues. V shed 0 bases and J shed 4 bases, with 13 bases lying between them. The CDR3 bases are TGCAGTGCTAGAGATTATGGGGAGGCCGGGGCCAACGTCCTGACTTTC. Protein sequence: CSARDYGEAGANVLTF.

For this clonotype: A junction boundary mismatches the germline segment, possibly from a read error. The chain carries TRBV7-9 and TRBJ2-5; a weak D match, TRBD2 (5 bases). The CDR3 contains 12 residues. Germline values: CDR1 SEHNR, CDR2 FQNEAQ (reference sequence). DNA for the CDR3: TGTGCCAGCAGCCTAGCTATTGAGACCCAGTACTTC. Translating it yields CASSLAIETQYF. The entire variable domain, with the rest obtained from reference TRBV7-9 and TRBJ2-5, is as follows: DTGVSQNPRHKITKRGQNVTFRCDPISEHNRLYWYRQTLGQGPEFLTYFQNEAQLEKSRLLSDRFSAERPKGSFSTLEIQRTEQGDSAMYLCASSLAIETQYFGPGTRLLVL.

The chain is built from TRBV9 and TRBJ1-4; 10 positions match TRBD1. CDR1 is SGDLS and CDR2 is YYNGEE in the germline V gene. The CDR3 runs 16 residues. V trimming: 3 bases; J trimming: 0 bases; junction bases outside the gene matches: 2. CDR3 residues: CASSDGTGATNEKLFF. The CDR3 DNA sequence: TGTGCCAGCAGCGACGGGACAGGGGCAACTAATGAAAAACTGTTTTTT.

V gene TRBV5-1 combines with J gene TRBJ2-1; 8 bases match TRBD2. The germline gives CDR1 SGHRS, CDR2 YFSETQ. This CDR3 is built from 16 residues. The V and J ends lost 4 bases and 6 bases, in that order; junction bases with no gene match: 12. The CDR3 DNA is TGCGCCAGCAGCCCAAATCGACCAACTAGCGGCAATGAGCAGTTCTTC. Translating gives CASSPNRPTSGNEQFF. The full variable domain, in which reference TRBV5-1 and TRBJ2-1 provide the parts outside the CDR3, is KAGVTQTPRYLIKTRGQQVTLSCSPISGHRSVSWYQQTPGQGLQFLFEYFSETQRNKGNFPGRFSGRQFSNSRSEMNVSTLELGDSALYLCASSPNRPTSGNEQFFGPGTRLTVL.